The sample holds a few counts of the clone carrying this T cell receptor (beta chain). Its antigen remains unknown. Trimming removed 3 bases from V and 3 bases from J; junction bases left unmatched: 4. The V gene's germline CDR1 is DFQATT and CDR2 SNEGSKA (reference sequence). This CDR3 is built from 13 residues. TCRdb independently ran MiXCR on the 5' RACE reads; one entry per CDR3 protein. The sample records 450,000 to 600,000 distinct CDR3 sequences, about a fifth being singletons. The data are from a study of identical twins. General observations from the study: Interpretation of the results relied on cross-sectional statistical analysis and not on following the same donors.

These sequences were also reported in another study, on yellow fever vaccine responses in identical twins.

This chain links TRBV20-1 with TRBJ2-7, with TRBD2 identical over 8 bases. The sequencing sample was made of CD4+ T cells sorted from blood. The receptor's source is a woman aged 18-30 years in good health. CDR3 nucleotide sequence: TGCAGTGCTAGTGCGGGGGGCCTCTACGAGCAGTACGTC. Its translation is CSASAGGLYEQYV.